The present T cell receptor beta chain was sequenced within a study of blood T cell repertoires in COVID-19. Overall study: Collection of acute and convalescent COVID-19 samples took place in the United States, Italy and Spain. Sample material is recorded as cDNA or gDNA derived from T cells, B-cell-depleted T cells, or PBMCs.

CDR3 size: 12 residues. Unmatched junction bases numbered 5, after V lost 4 bases and J lost 9 bases. CDR1 is SQVTM and CDR2 is ANQGSEA in the germline V gene. Per the study methods: It was from reference gene primer amplification that nucleated cell counts were estimated. The method was immunoSEQ multiplex PCR; TCRdb's version includes in-frame clones alone and lacks a portion of them. Clone size and V and J calls were adopted from that table, with D and trimming inferred from the DNA. The profile shows 100,000 to 150,000 clones, about four fifths of them singletons. Source material: peripheral blood. This clonotype was obtained from a woman aged 45-59 years with acute or convalescent COVID-19. The V gene is TRBV29-1, the J gene TRBJ2-4, with TRBD1 matching 8 bases. In DNA form, the CDR3 reads TGCAGCGTTGTGTTACAGGGGGTCATTCAGTACTTC. Encoded protein: CSVVLQGVIQYF.